The present TCR beta chain was sequenced within a study of early T cells in non-severe SARS-CoV-2 infection. The overall study: Unsorted whole blood bulk RNA was sequenced, with unpaired chains. Findings and limits, study-wide: Matching results from VDJdb favored anti-spike CD8 responses, leaving private and CD4 specificities undetected.

CDR3 size: 13 residues. CDR1 MDHEN and CDR2 SYDVKM come from the germline V gene. V lost 3 bases, J lost 4 bases, and 9 bases lay in between. Worth noting for this clonotype: Its matching antigen is unknown.

Individually, cDNA molecules had unique molecular identifiers attached to them. TCRdb reprocessed the 5' RACE reads with MiXCR, giving one entry per CDR3 protein. The table lists roughly 65,000 distinct CDR3 sequences, 12% of them singletons. This rearrangement joins TRBV28 to TRBJ1-2; the D gene is possibly TRBD1 (5 bases). Sequencing was done on a sample of whole blood. The TCR originated in an adult who was a healthcare worker with PCR-confirmed SARS-CoV-2 infection or an uninfected control (not recorded which). CDR3 loop: CASSFSGTYGYTF. The CDR3 DNA follows: TGTGCCAGCAGTTTCTCAGGGACCTATGGCTACACCTTC.